Below are 32 T cell receptor beta chains sequenced from a single sample in a study of patients and donors after allogeneic stem cell transplantation (dated by TCRdb to the early 2020s). Library construction relied on RT-PCR. TCRdb lists the instrument as NextSeq 550. Starting from the raw public reads, TCRdb applied fastp trimming at Q25, assembled clones with MiXCR and retained in-frame beta chains. CDR3 protein duplicates are merged, each entry listing the most common genes and DNA. Counted in this sample were fewer than 250,000 distinct CDR3 sequences; 11% to 15% of them appeared once. The ten biggest clones cover roughly 10% of the sample. Sequencing was performed on blood, either unsorted or a sorted T cell fraction (not recorded which). Receptor source: a human donor who was either an allogeneic HSCT recipient or a stem cell or donor lymphocyte infusion donor (not recorded which). It is not recorded whose cells these are; they may come from a transplant donor.

This clonotype appeared a few times. The V call is TRBV2, the J call TRBJ1-1; D is unclear. CDR3 length equals 13 residues. The germline gives CDR1 SNHLY, CDR2 FYNNEI. Trimming stripped 6 bases from V and 5 bases from J, with 13 bases between. DNA of the CDR3: TGTGCCAGCAGGGCGAGGCGGGAGACTGAAGCTTTCTTT. Residues: CASRARRETEAFF.

The chain has TRBV4-2 and TRBJ2-3; a possible D gene is TRBD2 (6 bases). This CDR3 spans 17 amino acids. CDR1 LGHNA and CDR2 YNFKEQ come from the germline V gene. Trimming took off 4 bases at V and 2 bases at J, with 19 bases between the two ends. CDR3 sequence (DNA): TGTGCCAGCAGCCTGACCACGGCGGGACTCATCACAGATACGCAGTATTTT. This codes for CASSLTTAGLITDTQYF.

This clonotype was counted at least ten times. Germline and junction disagree at one end, which may indicate a read error. The V gene is TRBV12-3 or TRBV12-4, the J gene TRBJ1-6; 8 nucleotides align to TRBD1. The CDR3 is made up of 14 amino acids. The chain's CDR3 is CASSLGQGSSPLHF. The CDR3 DNA sequence: TGCGCCAGCAGCCTAGGACAGGGCTCCTCACCCCTCCACTTT.

This clonotype was counted ten times or more. This chain connects TRBV18 to TRBJ2-7, with a tentative D call TRBD1 (5 bases). V dropped 4 bases and J dropped 1 base, with 14 bases sitting between them. Germline V lookup: CDR1 KGHSH, CDR2 LQKENI. The CDR3 has 15 amino acids. The DNA of the CDR3 is TGTGCCAGCTCACGAAACAGGCTGGGTTCCTACGAGCAGTACTTC. Translating it yields CASSRNRLGSYEQYF.

The chain has TRBV20-1 and TRBJ1-4; maybe TRBD1 (6 bases). Germline CDR1 and CDR2: DFQATT and SNEGSKA (reference sequence). V was clipped by 7 bases and J by 11 bases, with 14 bases between them. The CDR3 runs to 11 residues. CDR3 nucleotides: TGCAGTGGGGGGCTCGAGGGGAAACTGTTTTTT. Its translation: CSGGLEGKLFF.

This clonotype has only a few counts. The rearrangement links TRBV29-1 to TRBJ1-1, with D perhaps matching TRBD1 (5 bases). CDR3 length: 11 amino acids. Germline V gene lookup returns CDR1 SQVTM and CDR2 ANQGSEA. Trimming stripped 6 bases from V and 5 bases from J, with 10 bases between. CDR3 nucleotides: TGCAGCGTGGGGGACCGGACTGAAGCTTTCTTT. It translates to CSVGDRTEAFF.

The rearrangement links TRBV27 to TRBJ2-7, with 9 positions matching TRBD1. Germline values: CDR1 MNHEY, CDR2 SMNVEV (reference sequence). The J segment lost 1 base and the V segment lost 3 bases, leaving 4 bases of the junction unmatched. This CDR3 region has 15 residues. The CDR3 bases are TGTGCCAGCAGTTTGACAGGGGGAGCTTCCTACGAGCAGTACTTC. Protein sequence: CASSLTGGASYEQYF.

This clonotype was recorded many times. The chain has TRBV12-3 or TRBV12-4 and TRBJ2-1; 7 nucleotides agree with TRBD2. The V segment lost 4 bases and the J segment 5 bases; nucleotides outside the gene matches: 8. The CDR3 has 15 amino acids. CDR3 sequence reads: CASSSIGLADNEQFF. CDR3 bases: TGTGCCAGCAGTTCCATTGGGCTAGCGGACAATGAGCAGTTCTTC.

The chain recombines TRBV5-6 with TRBJ2-3; weak D call: TRBD1 (6 bases). The CDR3 is 15 residues long. V lost 4 bases and J lost 4, with 16 bases in between. Per germline, CDR1 SGHDT and CDR2 YYEEEE. The CDR3 spells CASSPMTGFSDTQYF. CDR3 sequence (DNA): TGTGCCAGCAGCCCGATGACAGGTTTCTCAGATACGCAGTATTTT.

This sequence joins TRBV6-2 or TRBV6-3 and TRBJ2-3; D gene uncertain. V shed 6 bases and J shed 4 bases, with 11 bases lying between them. CDR1 MNHEY and CDR2 SVGEGT come from the germline V gene. There are 13 residues in the CDR3. This chain's CDR3 is CASSVVGPDTQYF. For the CDR3, the DNA is TGTGCCAGCAGCGTCGTCGGCCCAGATACGCAGTATTTT.

The chain carries TRBV12-3 or TRBV12-4 and TRBJ1-1; 7 positions agree with TRBD1. The junction had 3 bases not matched to a gene; V was cut back by 7 bases and J by 1 base. The CDR3 spans 13 residues. For the CDR3, the DNA is TGTGCCAGCATCAGACAGGGGAACACTGAAGCTTTCTTT. Translated, it gives CASIRQGNTEAFF.

Only a few counts were recorded for this clonotype. This sequence joins TRBV12-3 or TRBV12-4 and TRBJ1-1, with a possible D match to TRBD1 (5 bases). Deletions cut 2 bases from V and 1 base from J, with 17 bases between. This CDR3 contains 17 residues. The chain's CDR3 is CASSLTLRGWGNTEAFF. The CDR3 DNA reads as TGTGCCAGCAGTTTAACGCTAAGGGGTTGGGGGAACACTGAAGCTTTCTTT.

This clonotype was seen only a few times. This sequence joins TRBV5-1 and TRBJ1-1; weak D call: TRBD1 (6 bases). Germline values: CDR1 SGHRS, CDR2 YFSETQ. The CDR3 contains 15 residues. V lost 1 base and J lost 3, with 13 bases in between. The CDR3 DNA sequence: TGCGCCAGCAGCTTGTCTGGTAAGGGGGACACTGAAGCTTTCTTT. Translated: CASSLSGKGDTEAFF.

J is TRBJ2-7 and V is TRBV7-2; 11 bases are shared with TRBD2. Germline CDR1 reads SGHTA; CDR2 reads FQGNSA. The CDR3 length is 15 residues. V lost 2 bases, J lost 6 bases, and 6 bases stayed unmatched. The CDR3 reads CASSLSSGRSPEQYF. CDR3 in DNA: TGTGCCAGCAGCTTATCTAGCGGGAGGTCACCCGAGCAGTACTTC.

The CDR3 region is CAWSAGVAGSYEQYF. CDR3 sequence (DNA): TGTGCCTGGAGTGCCGGGGTAGCGGGGTCCTACGAGCAGTACTTC. The rearrangement uses TRBV30 and TRBJ2-7, with TRBD2 matching 8 bases. With 1 base clipped from V and 1 base from J, the junction kept 6 bases outside the gene matches. This CDR3 has 15 residues. Germline V gene lookup returns CDR1 GTSNPN and CDR2 SVGIG (reference sequence).

The chain carries TRBV5-8 and TRBJ2-5; D may be TRBD2 (5 bases). This CDR3 has 13 amino acids. Trimming stripped 1 base from V and 5 bases from J, with 9 bases between. The germline V gene has CDR1 SGHTS and CDR2 YDEGEE. The CDR3 protein is CASSLWGAETQYF. For the CDR3, the DNA is TGTGCCAGCAGCTTGTGGGGAGCGGAGACCCAGTACTTC.

The table lists this clonotype with a few counts. The J gene is TRBJ2-1, the V gene TRBV9, with D maybe TRBD2 (5 bases). Per the germline V gene, CDR1 is SGDLS and CDR2 is YYNGEE. V lost 5 bases and J 6 bases, leaving 18 bases between the germline ends. CDR3 size: 15 residues. CDR3 nucleotides: TGTGCCAGCAGTCCCCGGGGTCGGAAAATCAATGAGCAGTTCTTC. This gives the protein CASSPRGRKINEQFF.

There are a few counts of this clonotype. The rearrangement uses TRBV12-3 or TRBV12-4 and TRBJ1-2, with 7 bases that match TRBD1. J lost 6 bases, V lost 3 bases, and 13 bases had no gene match. There are 16 residues in the CDR3. Here the CDR3 reads CASSFSRTGAVDGYTF. The CDR3 region has the DNA TGTGCCAGCAGTTTTTCGCGGACAGGCGCTGTGGATGGCTACACCTTC.

This chain links TRBV10-3 with TRBJ1-5; D gene uncertain. There are 16 residues in the CDR3. The V end lost 3 bases, the J end lost 2 bases, and 14 bases lay between the germline ends. CDR1 and CDR2 from the germline V gene are ENHRY and SYGVKD. The CDR3 nucleotides are TGTGCCATCAGTGAAGGAGGCGCGGGAGGCAATCAGCCCCAGCATTTT. Its translation: CAISEGGAGGNQPQHF.

This sequence joins TRBV12-3 or TRBV12-4 and TRBJ2-5, with D maybe TRBD1 (5 bases). This CDR3 is built from 13 residues. V was pared by 8 bases and J by 5 bases, with 15 bases between. This CDR3 reads CASSPRGGETQYF. For the CDR3, the DNA is TGTGCCAGCTCTCCTAGGGGCGGCGAGACCCAGTACTTC.

This chain joins TRBV20-1 and TRBJ2-3; D is undetermined. Germline-derived CDR1 and CDR2 are DFQATT and SNEGSKA (reference sequence). CDR3 length: 16 residues. Trimming took off 5 bases at V and 2 bases at J, with 20 bases between the two ends. The CDR3, as DNA: TGCAGTGCTGGATTGACTTCTCTCACCTCCACAGATACGCAGTATTTT. It encodes CSAGLTSLTSTDTQYF.

This clonotype has ten or more counts. This chain connects TRBV4-3 to TRBJ1-1; D is ambiguous. CDR3 length equals 15 residues. The V and J ends lost 3 bases and 1 base respectively, with 12 bases between them. Per the germline V gene, CDR1 is LGHNA and CDR2 is YSLEER. CDR3 in amino acids: CASSHAAAQNTEAFF. CDR3 bases: TGCGCCAGCAGCCACGCCGCGGCCCAGAACACTGAAGCTTTCTTT.

V and J are TRBV7-9 and TRBJ1-2; the D gene is possibly TRBD1 (6 bases). The CDR3 extends over 16 amino acids. V was trimmed by 0 bases and J by 4 bases, leaving 15 bases between them. Germline assignment: CDR1 SEHNR and CDR2 FQNEAQ (reference sequence). The CDR3 sequence is CASSLAGGGAGYGYTF. CDR3 nucleotides: TGTGCCAGCAGCTTAGCGGGCGGGGGCGCTGGCTATGGCTACACCTTC.

V and J are TRBV7-3 and TRBJ2-5; D not resolved. Germline CDR1 is SGHTA and CDR2 is FQGTGA. The CDR3 consists of 13 residues. The V and J ends lost 0 bases and 4 bases respectively, with 6 bases between them. The CDR3 DNA is TGTGCCAGCAGCTTAACGCTGGGAGAGACCCAGTACTTC. This codes for CASSLTLGETQYF.

This clonotype was seen repeatedly, ten times or more. The rearrangement links TRBV6-1 to TRBJ1-5; possibly TRBD1 for D (5 bases). The CDR3 sequence is 14 residues long. V lost 6 bases and J 7 bases, leaving 16 bases between the germline ends. Germline V gives CDR1 MNHNS, CDR2 SASEGT. The CDR3 protein is CASRPDSLRQPQHF. The CDR3 DNA follows: TGTGCCAGCAGGCCTGACAGTTTGAGGCAGCCCCAGCATTTT.

The sample holds a few counts of this clonotype. This chain's CDR3 is CSVDPTGTYNEQFF. The CDR3 DNA reads TGCAGCGTTGACCCGACAGGGACCTACAATGAGCAGTTCTTC. J is TRBJ2-1 and V is TRBV29-1; 7 positions match TRBD1. The CDR3 consists of 14 residues. Germline-derived CDR1 and CDR2 are SQVTM and ANQGSEA. V shed 3 bases, J shed 2 bases, and the junction held 4 bases outside the gene matches.

In this sample, this clonotype turned up many times. The rearrangement joins TRBV6-1 to TRBJ2-7; D is perhaps TRBD1 (6 bases). Looked up from germline, CDR1 is MNHNS and CDR2 is SASEGT. This CDR3 comprises 11 residues. Trimming stripped 3 bases from V and 13 bases from J, with 13 bases between. The CDR3 loop reads CASSEPTGFYF. The CDR3 nucleotides are TGTGCCAGCAGTGAGCCTACAGGGTTCTACTTC.

This clonotype was detected only once. The V gene is TRBV6-2 or TRBV6-3, the J gene TRBJ2-1; D call uncertain. The germline V gene has CDR1 MNHEY and CDR2 SVGEGT. With 7 bases removed from V and 10 bases from J, the gap between germline ends came to 11 bases. This CDR3 contains 11 residues. The CDR3: CASNSLGEQFF. The CDR3 DNA sequence: TGTGCCAGCAATTCCCTCGGGGAGCAGTTCTTC.

This clonotype was observed a handful of times. J is TRBJ2-3 and V is TRBV29-1; 8 bases line up with TRBD1. CDR3 length: 13 amino acids. CDR1 is SQVTM, CDR2 ANQGSEA, per germline. The junction had 7 bases not matched to a gene; V was cut back by 7 bases and J by 4 bases. The CDR3 loop is CSARTGYADTQYF. In nucleotides, the CDR3 is TGCAGCGCTAGGACAGGGTACGCAGATACGCAGTATTTT.

This chain joins TRBV5-1 and TRBJ2-4, with 8 bases matching TRBD2. Germline lookup yields CDR1 SGHRS and CDR2 YFSETQ. This CDR3 region has 15 residues. The V segment lost 3 bases and the J segment 7 bases; nucleotides outside the gene matches: 9. The CDR3 sequence: CASSSGLEVHNIQYF. The CDR3 DNA sequence: TGCGCCAGCAGCTCGGGACTAGAGGTACACAACATTCAGTACTTC.

This clonotype was detected a few times. This chain links TRBV5-1 with TRBJ1-2; D unresolved. V was cut by 3 bases and J by 4 bases, with 13 bases left in between. CDR1 and CDR2 (germline): SGHRS, YFSETQ. This CDR3 spans 14 amino acids. The CDR3 here is CASSSMGSSYGYTF. DNA of the CDR3: TGCGCCAGCAGCTCCATGGGATCTTCCTATGGCTACACCTTC.

This clonotype was detected many times. The chain joins TRBV15 to TRBJ2-5, with a weak D call TRBD2 (6 bases). This CDR3 region has 13 residues. Germline V gene sequence: CDR1 LNHNV, CDR2 YYDKDF (reference sequence). The V gene lost 5 bases and the J gene lost 5 bases, with 12 bases spanning the gap. This CDR3 is CATSARGGETQYF. Here the CDR3 DNA reads TGTGCCACCAGCGCCCGTGGAGGGGAGACCCAGTACTTC. Together with reference TRBV15 and TRBJ2-5, the CDR3 gives the full variable domain: DAMVIQNPRYQVTQFGKPVTLSCSQTLNHNVMYWYQQKSSQAPKLLFHYYDKDFNNEADTPDNFQSRRPNTSFCFLDIRSPGLGDTAMYLCATSARGGETQYFGPGTRLLVL.